Below are 11 T cell receptor beta chains sequenced from a single sample in a study of siplizumab effects on memory and regulatory T cells. Here immunoSEQ multiplex PCR was the method, and the copy in TCRdb shows in-frame clones only, minus some. The sample contains about 100,000 clones, roughly 94% of which appear only once. The sample consisted of Tregs sorted from blood. The receptor source for this set is a human donor in good health.

V gene TRBV18 combines with J gene TRBJ1-4; no clear D. V was cut by 2 bases and J by 2 bases, with 3 bases left in between. CDR3 size: 13 residues. Germline CDR1 reads KGHSH; CDR2 reads LQKENI. The CDR3, as DNA: TGTGCCAGCTCACCAGCGACTAATGAAAAACTGTTTTTT. This translates into CASSPATNEKLFF.

The rearrangement links TRBV2 to TRBJ2-7; 10 nucleotides line up with TRBD2. Germline V CDR1 and CDR2: SNHLY, FYNNEI. The CDR3 runs to 16 residues. Losses at the gene ends were 7 bases for V and 5 bases for J; bases not matched to a gene: 14. CDR3 nucleotides: TGTGCCAGCAAGAGGGGCCAGCGGGAGGGCCTCGACGAGCAGTACTTC. Encoded protein: CASKRGQREGLDEQYF.

The chain's CDR3 is CASSIGLDQPQHF. CDR3 DNA: TGTGCCAGTAGTATTGGTTTGGATCAGCCCCAGCATTTT. The V gene is TRBV19, the J gene TRBJ1-5; D not certain. The CDR3 is 13 residues long. V lost 3 bases, J lost 5 bases, and 8 bases lay in between. CDR1 and CDR2 (germline): LNHDA, SQIVND (reference sequence). The whole variable domain, filled in from reference TRBV19 and TRBJ1-5, reads DGGITQSPKYLFRKEGQNVTLSCEQNLNHDAMYWYRQDPGQGLRLIYYSQIVNDFQKGDIAEGYSVSREKKESFPLTVTSAQKNPTAFYLCASSIGLDQPQHFGDGTRLSIL.

A single count supports this clone. V usage is TRBV15 and J usage is TRBJ2-2; D is uncertain. Germline loops: CDR1 LNHNV, CDR2 YYDKDF (reference sequence). V shed 3 bases and J shed 4 bases, with 15 bases lying between them. CDR3 length: 16 amino acids. DNA of the CDR3: TGTGCCACCAGCAGGCCTACGATACATATCACCGGGGAGCTGTTTTTT. It codes for CATSRPTIHITGELFF.

This chain links TRBV2 with TRBJ2-7; TRBD2 matches 12 bases. The CDR3 has 16 residues. Germline CDR1 SNHLY, CDR2 FYNNEI. With V trimmed by 6 bases and J by 7 bases, 13 bases remained unmatched. CDR3 nucleotide sequence: TGTGCCAGCAGGGCGGGACTAGCGGGTGGGTTGCTGGAGCAGTACTTC. It specifies CASRAGLAGGLLEQYF.

In this sample, this clone turned up once. The chain recombines TRBV30 with TRBJ1-5; D remains ambiguous. With 3 bases removed from V and 1 base from J, the gap between germline ends came to 4 bases. This CDR3 comprises 12 residues. Germline V gives CDR1 GTSNPN, CDR2 SVGIG (reference sequence). In nucleotides, the CDR3 is TGTGCCTGGAGCGGAAGCAATCAGCCCCAGCATTTT. Its translation is CAWSGSNQPQHF.

This chain connects TRBV10-3 to TRBJ2-7; 13 nucleotides match TRBD2. With 6 bases clipped from V and 2 bases from J, the junction kept 1 base outside the gene matches. CDR1 ENHRY and CDR2 SYGVKD come from the germline V gene. This CDR3 has 14 residues. Here the CDR3 DNA reads TGTGCCATCAGCGGACTAGCGGGAGCCTACGAGCAGTACTTC. Amino acid sequence: CAISGLAGAYEQYF.

V and J are TRBV10-2 and TRBJ1-3; 8 bases are shared with TRBD1. The V gene end was trimmed by 6 bases and the J gene end by 0 bases; junction bases not matched to a gene: 4. CDR1 and CDR2 from the germline V gene are WSHSY and SAAADI. The CDR3 sequence is 15 residues long. CDR3 loop: CASRRTGNSGNTIYF. CDR3 DNA: TGCGCCAGCAGGAGGACAGGGAACTCTGGAAACACCATATATTTT.

This chain joins TRBV9 and TRBJ1-1; 7 positions match TRBD1. V lost 3 bases and J lost 1; bases outside the gene matches: 6. This CDR3 has 15 amino acids. Germline V gives CDR1 SGDLS, CDR2 YYNGEE. This chain's CDR3 is CASSGTGDGNTEAFF. CDR3 DNA: TGTGCCAGCAGCGGAACAGGGGACGGGAACACTGAAGCTTTCTTT.

The chain has TRBV19 and TRBJ2-1; TRBD2 might be the D (6 bases). The germline CDR1 and CDR2 sequences are LNHDA and SQIVND (reference sequence). The CDR3 has 12 amino acids. Trimming left V 10 bases short and J 6 bases short, with 13 bases between. The CDR3 reads CATNRGTNEQFF. The DNA of the CDR3 is TGTGCCACCAACCGGGGGACCAATGAGCAGTTCTTC.

This chain uses TRBV27 with TRBJ2-7; weak D call: TRBD2 (5 bases). Germline lookup yields CDR1 MNHEY and CDR2 SMNVEV (reference sequence). The CDR3 has 15 residues. Trimming stripped 2 bases from V and 1 base from J, with 12 bases between. The CDR3: CASSLLLDSSYEQYF. In DNA form, the CDR3 reads TGTGCCAGCAGTTTACTTTTGGACTCATCCTACGAGCAGTACTTC.